This TCR beta chain was profiled in a study of regulatory T cells in long-lasting Graves disease. Study results and caveats: TRBV28, TRBJ1-2 and TRBJ2-5 emerged as the favored segments in persistent disease.

Time point noted: newly diagnosed GD, antithyroid drugs for less than 3 months. PBMC-extracted RNA yielded the TCR library. This clonotype was seen repeatedly, ten times or more. The antigen remains undetermined. Combining iRepertoire HTBI primers with Arm-PCR of CDR3 regions, the authors built TCR beta libraries. TCRdb re-derived calls from the multiplex PCR reads in MiXCR, one entry per CDR3 protein. This table holds approximately 300,000 distinct CDR3 sequences, 18% found once. The CDR3 is 10 amino acids. Germline V CDR1 and CDR2: SNHLY, FYNNEI. V lost 4 bases and J lost 11, with 8 bases in between. The TCR comes from a female donor with Graves disease. The sequences come from peripheral blood mononuclear cells (PBMCs), collected at new diagnosis, from a patient treated with antithyroid drugs. The chain carries TRBV2 and TRBJ2-5; no clear D. The CDR3 nucleotides are TGTGCCAGCAGTGGTGGTATTCAGTACTTC. Protein product: CASSGGIQYF.